Shown below are 28 T cell receptor beta chains from a single sample sequenced in a study of blood T cell repertoires in COVID-19. Measured with immunoSEQ multiplex PCR; TCRdb has only the in-frame clones, and not every one. The repertoire holds approximately 300,000 clones, approximately 86% seen once, with roughly 2.2% in the top ten. Sequencing was done on a sample of peripheral blood. These receptors were obtained from a woman aged 45-60 years who had recovered from COVID-19.

The chain uses TRBV7-6 and TRBJ2-7, with 7 bases identical to TRBD1. V lost 1 base to trimming and J lost 1 base; unmatched junction nucleotides: 13. Germline loops: CDR1 SGHVS, CDR2 FNYEAQ. The CDR3 extends over 18 amino acids. The CDR3 is CASSLGPFDRDESYEQYF. The DNA for the CDR3 is TGTGCCAGCAGCTTAGGGCCATTCGACAGGGATGAGTCCTACGAGCAGTACTTC.

The V and J genes are TRBV4-3 and TRBJ1-2; a possible D gene is TRBD1 (5 bases). The CDR3 sequence is 15 residues long. Trimming left V 0 bases short and J 4 bases short, with 12 bases between. Germline-derived CDR1 and CDR2 are LGHNA and YSLEER. Here the CDR3 reads CASSQDRITGYGYTF. In DNA, the CDR3 is TGCGCCAGCAGCCAAGATCGCATTACAGGCTATGGCTACACCTTC.

V usage is TRBV11-3 and J usage is TRBJ2-1; 9 bases are shared with TRBD2. Germline CDR1 SGHNT, CDR2 YENEEA. V shed 0 bases and J 7 bases; nucleotides not matched to a gene: 7. CDR3 size: 16 residues. The CDR3 sequence: CASSLERGGLKNEQFF. The DNA of the CDR3 is TGTGCCAGCAGCTTAGAGCGGGGGGGCCTTAAGAATGAGCAGTTCTTC.

Here the CDR3 reads CATGGRNSGNTIYF. For the CDR3, the DNA is TGTGCCACCGGGGGGAGGAACTCTGGAAACACCATATATTTT. V and J are TRBV7-2 and TRBJ1-3; tentatively, D is TRBD1 (5 bases). The V end lost 10 bases, the J end lost 0 bases, and 13 bases lay between the germline ends. CDR1 SGHTA and CDR2 FQGNSA come from the germline V gene. The CDR3 sequence is 14 residues long.

The chain uses TRBV18 and TRBJ2-7, with 9 bases matching TRBD2. Germline V gives CDR1 KGHSH, CDR2 LQKENI. The length of the CDR3 is 16 residues. The J segment lost 7 bases and the V segment lost 3 bases, leaving 13 bases of the junction unmatched. CDR3 DNA: TGTGCCAGCTCACCCGCCCTCGCGGGGGGGCTCGGGGAGCAGTACTTC. Protein: CASSPALAGGLGEQYF.

The chain links TRBV5-1 to TRBJ1-4, with D perhaps matching TRBD1 (6 bases). V was shortened by 0 bases and J by 7 bases, with 13 bases between the two germline ends. The germline gives CDR1 SGHRS, CDR2 YFSETQ. The CDR3 totals 15 residues. The CDR3 loop reads CASSLAGHTGEKLFF. The CDR3 region has the DNA TGCGCCAGCAGCTTGGCGGGACATACGGGTGAAAAACTGTTTTTT.

The chain uses TRBV10-3 and TRBJ1-2; 10 bases are a match to TRBD1. Germline V CDR1 and CDR2: ENHRY, SYGVKD. V was pared by 11 bases and J by 2 bases, with 8 bases of the junction left unmatched. This CDR3 contains 14 residues. The CDR3 DNA sequence: TGTGCCGTTCGCCCGGGACAGGGGAACTATGGCTACACCTTC. It translates to CAVRPGQGNYGYTF.

The genes are TRBV2 and TRBJ1-1; tentatively, D is TRBD1 (6 bases). This CDR3 is built from 14 residues. V was clipped by 4 bases and J by 3 bases, with 12 bases between them. Germline CDR1 and CDR2: SNHLY and FYNNEI. CDR3 residues: CASSVDPGDTEAFF. The CDR3 DNA is TGTGCCAGCAGTGTGGACCCAGGGGACACTGAAGCTTTCTTT.

The chain links TRBV6-5 to TRBJ1-2; TRBD1 matches at 9 bases. CDR1 and CDR2 from the germline V gene are MNHEY and SVGAGI. The CDR3 is made up of 15 amino acids. V lost 6 bases, J lost 4 bases, and 9 bases stayed unmatched. Here the CDR3 reads CASSLPGTGSYGYTF. In DNA form, the CDR3 reads TGTGCCAGCAGCCTTCCCGGGACAGGGAGCTATGGCTACACCTTC.

The V and J genes are TRBV6-2 or TRBV6-3 and TRBJ2-1; D remains unclear. Trimming cost V 0 bases and J 2 bases, with 8 bases left between them. The germline V gene encodes CDR1 MNHEY and CDR2 SVGEGT. The CDR3 spans 15 residues. CDR3 nucleotides: TGTGCCAGCAGTTACTCGACTTTTACCTACAATGAGCAGTTCTTC. This encodes CASSYSTFTYNEQFF.

The chain couples TRBV19 to TRBJ1-1; possible D gene TRBD1, 6 bases. Germline CDR1 LNHDA, CDR2 SQIVND (reference sequence). CDR3 length equals 12 residues. Deletions cut 6 bases from V and 5 bases from J, with 10 bases between. CDR3 loop: CASSHQGTEAFF. The CDR3 DNA sequence: TGTGCCAGTAGCCACCAGGGGACTGAAGCTTTCTTT.

This clone showed up just once. The chain couples TRBV3-1 (or the pseudogene TRBV3-2) to TRBJ1-6; 9 positions match TRBD1. J gave up 10 bases and V 3 bases, and 4 bases lay outside the gene matches. The germline V gene has CDR1 LGHDT and CDR2 YNNKEL (reference sequence). The CDR3 runs to 14 residues. CDR3 amino acids: CASSHGTGQSPLHF. Written as DNA, the CDR3 is TGTGCCAGCAGCCATGGGACAGGGCAATCACCCCTCCACTTT.

The chain joins TRBV4-1 to TRBJ2-2; a weak D match, TRBD2 (5 bases). The CDR3 spans 16 residues. V was clipped by 1 base and J by 0 bases, with 9 bases between them. Germline V gene lookup returns CDR1 MGHRA and CDR2 YSYEKL. The CDR3 DNA sequence: TGCGCCAGCAGCCAAGTGGACTGGACGAACACCGGGGAGCTGTTTTTT. Translated, it gives CASSQVDWTNTGELFF.

V usage is TRBV7-2 and J usage is TRBJ1-1, with D possibly TRBD1 on 5 matching bases. The CDR3 runs 14 residues. Germline values: CDR1 SGHTA, CDR2 FQGNSA. V lost 1 base to trimming and J lost 3 bases, with 9 bases between them. The CDR3 loop reads CASSLEGVDTEAFF. The DNA of the CDR3 is TGTGCCAGCAGCTTAGAAGGGGTTGACACTGAAGCTTTCTTT.

This rearrangement joins TRBV19 to TRBJ1-5, with a tentative D call TRBD1 (5 bases). Germline V CDR1 and CDR2: LNHDA, SQIVND (reference sequence). The CDR3 covers 16 residues. V was trimmed by 10 bases and J by 0 bases, leaving 19 bases between them. CDR3 sequence: CATHPRGGYSNQPQHF. Written as DNA, the CDR3 is TGTGCCACCCACCCAAGGGGCGGATATAGCAATCAGCCCCAGCATTTT.

V is TRBV4-3 and J is TRBJ1-1; 7 bases align to TRBD1. V lost 8 bases, J lost 0 bases, and 9 bases stayed unmatched. Germline CDR1 and CDR2: LGHNA and YSLEER. CDR3 length equals 15 residues. CDR3 sequence: CASAVTGRLNTEAFF. CDR3 nucleotide sequence: TGCGCCAGCGCGGTGACAGGGAGGCTGAACACTGAAGCTTTCTTT.

V usage is TRBV7-9 and J usage is TRBJ2-4, with D maybe TRBD2 (5 bases). CDR1 is SEHNR and CDR2 is FQNEAQ in the germline V gene (reference sequence). Trimming left V 3 bases short and J 6 bases short, with 15 bases between. This CDR3 is built from 15 residues. The CDR3 sequence is CASSLDSQRGNIQYF. CDR3 in DNA: TGTGCCAGCAGCTTGGACTCCCAAAGAGGAAACATTCAGTACTTC.

The chain combines TRBV7-2 with TRBJ2-4, with TRBD1 matching 7 bases. V lost 5 bases to trimming and J lost 6 bases; unmatched junction nucleotides: 7. Germline loops: CDR1 SGHTA, CDR2 FQGNSA. This CDR3 is 14 amino acids long. For the CDR3, the DNA is TGTGCCAGCAGCAACAGGGACAGCCTAAACATTCAGTACTTC. Its protein is CASSNRDSLNIQYF.

The chain recombines TRBV7-9 with TRBJ2-7; 11 bases agree with TRBD1. The CDR3 has 15 residues. V lost 5 bases and J lost 4; bases outside the gene matches: 7. CDR1 and CDR2 (germline): SEHNR, FQNEAQ (reference sequence). The CDR3 DNA is TGTGCCAGCAGCAGCCCGGGACAGGGGGTTTACGAGCAGTACTTC. Its protein is CASSSPGQGVYEQYF.

V is TRBV27 and J is TRBJ1-2; the match to TRBD1 covers 8 bases. The CDR3 spans 17 residues. Losses at the gene ends were 0 bases for V and 0 bases for J; bases not matched to a gene: 6. Germline CDR1 reads MNHEY; CDR2 reads SMNVEV (reference sequence). CDR3 in amino acids: CASSLSRRTGPNYGYTF. The CDR3 DNA reads TGTGCCAGCAGTTTATCGCGTAGGACAGGGCCTAACTATGGCTACACCTTC.

This clone was seen a single time. The chain links TRBV19 to TRBJ1-1, with D tentatively TRBD1 (5 bases). The germline CDR1 and CDR2 sequences are LNHDA and SQIVND (reference sequence). The CDR3 contains 12 residues. With 4 bases removed from V and 9 bases from J, the gap between germline ends came to 12 bases. CDR3 nucleotide sequence: TGTGCCAGTAGTACCAATCCAGGGAAAGCTTTCTTT. The encoded protein is CASSTNPGKAFF.

About this clone: At the DNA level, this CDR3 is encoded by other sequences in the same sample as well. CDR3 in amino acids: CASSLGDRLNTEAFF. The DNA of the CDR3 is TGCGCCAGCAGCTTGGGGGACAGATTGAACACTGAAGCTTTCTTT. The rearrangement links TRBV5-1 to TRBJ1-1, with 7 bases lining up with TRBD1. Germline V gene data show CDR1 as SGHRS and CDR2 as YFSETQ. Trimming removed 0 bases from V and 0 bases from J; junction bases left unmatched: 2. The CDR3 is made up of 15 amino acids.

This chain joins TRBV3-1 (or the pseudogene TRBV3-2) and TRBJ2-7; TRBD2 agrees at 11 bases. CDR1 and CDR2 from the germline V gene are LGHDT and YNNKEL (reference sequence). The length of the CDR3 is 14 residues. The J segment lost 4 bases and the V segment lost 4 bases, leaving 3 bases of the junction unmatched. The CDR3 sequence is CASSLRLAGYEQYF. The CDR3 DNA reads TGTGCCAGCAGCCTCCGACTAGCGGGATACGAGCAGTACTTC.

This chain connects TRBV6-4 to TRBJ2-6, with D possibly matching TRBD2 (5 bases). This CDR3 contains 15 residues. CDR1 and CDR2 (germline): MRHNA, SNTAGT. Trimming took 2 bases from V and 0 from J, leaving 5 bases between them. CDR3 sequence reads: CASSDEGSGANVLTF. Written as DNA, the CDR3 is TGTGCCAGCAGTGACGAGGGCTCTGGGGCCAACGTCCTGACTTTC.

The gene calls are TRBV21-1 and TRBJ2-5; TRBD1, the D gene given by the table, was not confirmed from the DNA. TRBV21-1 is tagged as a pseudogene. The CDR3 spans 14 residues. CDR3 in DNA: TGTGCCAGCGTAGAAGTACAGTCTCAAGAGACCCAGTACTTC. Translating gives CASVEVQSQETQYF.

The chain employs TRBV19 and TRBJ1-6, with D possibly being TRBD1 (6 bases). V lost 3 bases and J lost 6, with 15 bases in between. In germline, CDR1 is LNHDA, CDR2 SQIVND (reference sequence). This CDR3 comprises 16 residues. CDR3 protein: CASSMRQGSTNSPLHF. DNA for the CDR3: TGTGCCAGTAGTATGCGGCAGGGGTCGACTAATTCACCCCTCCACTTT.

This clone was counted a single time. The V gene is TRBV14, the J gene TRBJ2-5; 7 nucleotides match TRBD2. V shed 6 bases and J 5 bases; nucleotides not matched to a gene: 9. Germline V gives CDR1 SGHDN, CDR2 FVKESK. The CDR3 extends over 14 amino acids. CDR3 nucleotide sequence: TGTGCCAGCAGTCCACTAGCGATTTCGGAGACCCAGTACTTC. Protein sequence: CASSPLAISETQYF.

This clone was seen repeatedly, ten times or more. The chain uses TRBV6-5 and TRBJ2-2; TRBD2 matches at 10 bases. The CDR3 spans 16 residues. CDR1 is MNHEY and CDR2 is SVGAGI in the germline V gene. V dropped 0 bases and J dropped 7; count of bases not matched to a gene: 5. The CDR3 region has the DNA TGTGCCAGCAGTTACTCGATGGGACTAGCGAGCGGGGAGCTGTTTTTT. Encoded protein: CASSYSMGLASGELFF.